This TCR beta chain is drawn from a study of cytomegalovirus exposure and HLA in healthy donors. Study outcomes and limitations: As was reported, the classifier diagnosed cytomegalovirus status with high specificity and sensitivity. The authors enumerated 150 to 200 TCR beta chains as linked to cytomegalovirus. In vitro data verified a few CMV-associated chains as specific for CMV antigens. Some public TCRs appeared in many individuals, while most sequences were rare.

The CDR3 covers 11 residues. Produced via immunoSEQ multiplex PCR; TCRdb's table is partial and in-frame only. The sample includes tens of thousands of clones, 90% to 95% of them seen just once. Turning to this clone: Its antigen is unknown.

V usage is TRBV12-1 and J usage is TRBJ2-7; the table assigns TRBD2, which was not confirmed against the DNA. TRBV12-1 is assigned pseudogene status. This clonotype was sampled from a woman aged 18 to 35 in good health and CMV-seronegative. Input material: PBMCs. The CDR3 sequence is CASSEAGEQYF. Written as DNA, the CDR3 is TGTGCCAGCAGCGAAGCCGGCGAGCAGTACTTC.